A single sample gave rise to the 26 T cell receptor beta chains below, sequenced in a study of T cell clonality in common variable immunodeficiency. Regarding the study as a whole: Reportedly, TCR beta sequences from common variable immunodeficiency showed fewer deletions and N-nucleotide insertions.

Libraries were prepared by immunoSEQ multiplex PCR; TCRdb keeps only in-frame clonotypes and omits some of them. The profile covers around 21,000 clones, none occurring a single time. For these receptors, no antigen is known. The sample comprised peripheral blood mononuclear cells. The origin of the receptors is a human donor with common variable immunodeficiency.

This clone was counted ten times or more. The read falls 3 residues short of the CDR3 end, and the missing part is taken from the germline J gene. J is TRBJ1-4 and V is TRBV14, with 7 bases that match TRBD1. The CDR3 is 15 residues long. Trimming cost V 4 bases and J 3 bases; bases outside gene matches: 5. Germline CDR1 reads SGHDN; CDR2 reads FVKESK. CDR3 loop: CASSLQTGPNEKLFF. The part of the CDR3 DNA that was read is TGTGCCAGCAGCCTACAGACAGGGCCTAATGAAAAA.

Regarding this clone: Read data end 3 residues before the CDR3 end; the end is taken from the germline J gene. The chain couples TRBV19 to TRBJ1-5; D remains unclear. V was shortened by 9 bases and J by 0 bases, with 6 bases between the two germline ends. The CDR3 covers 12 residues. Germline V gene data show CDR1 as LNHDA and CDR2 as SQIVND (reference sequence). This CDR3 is CASRYSNQPQHF. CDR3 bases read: TGTGCCAGCAGGTATAGCAATCAGCCC. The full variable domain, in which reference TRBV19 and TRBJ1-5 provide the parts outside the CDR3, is DGGITQSPKYLFRKEGQNVTLSCEQNLNHDAMYWYRQDPGQGLRLIYYSQIVNDFQKGDIAEGYSVSREKKESFPLTVTSAQKNPTAFYLCASRYSNQPQHFGDGTRLSIL.

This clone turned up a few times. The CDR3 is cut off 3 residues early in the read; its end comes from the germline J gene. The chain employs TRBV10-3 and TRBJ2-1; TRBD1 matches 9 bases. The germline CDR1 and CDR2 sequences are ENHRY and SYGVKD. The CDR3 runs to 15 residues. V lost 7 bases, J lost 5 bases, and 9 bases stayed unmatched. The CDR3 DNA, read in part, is TGTGCCATCAACAACGACAGGGGGTACCACAATGAG. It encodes CAINNDRGYHNE. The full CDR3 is CAINNDRGYHNEQFF.

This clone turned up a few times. The CDR3 is CASSFPGQQGSYEQYF. The DNA read from the CDR3 is TGTGCCAGCAGTTTTCCAGGACAGCAAGGGTCCTACGAG. The chain links TRBV6-2 or TRBV6-3 to TRBJ2-7, with D maybe TRBD1 (6 bases). From the germline J gene comes the end of the CDR3, since the read stops 3 residues before it. This CDR3 has 16 residues. CDR1 is MNHEY, CDR2 SVGEGT, per germline. V was clipped by 4 bases and J by 1 base, with 17 bases between them.

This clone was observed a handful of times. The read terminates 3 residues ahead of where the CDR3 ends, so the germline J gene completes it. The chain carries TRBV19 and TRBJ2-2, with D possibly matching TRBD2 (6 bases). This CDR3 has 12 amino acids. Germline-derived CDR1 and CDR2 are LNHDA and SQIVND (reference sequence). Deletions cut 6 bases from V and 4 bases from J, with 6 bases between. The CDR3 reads CASRGGTGELFF. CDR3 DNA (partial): TGTGCCAGTAGGGGGGGCACCGGGGAG. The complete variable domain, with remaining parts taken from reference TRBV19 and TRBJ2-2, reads DGGITQSPKYLFRKEGQNVTLSCEQNLNHDAMYWYRQDPGQGLRLIYYSQIVNDFQKGDIAEGYSVSREKKESFPLTVTSAQKNPTAFYLCASRGGTGELFFGEGSRLTVL.

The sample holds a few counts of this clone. Here the CDR3 reads CASSPYDRGRTGELFF. The DNA read from the CDR3 is TGTGCCAGCTCACCGTACGACAGGGGCCGGACCGGGGAG. The V and J genes are TRBV18 and TRBJ2-2, with 8 positions matching TRBD1. The read ends 3 residues shy of where the CDR3 ends; the end is completed using the germline J gene. Trimming removed 3 bases from V and 5 bases from J; junction bases left unmatched: 8. CDR3 length: 16 residues. Germline assignment: CDR1 KGHSH and CDR2 LQKENI.

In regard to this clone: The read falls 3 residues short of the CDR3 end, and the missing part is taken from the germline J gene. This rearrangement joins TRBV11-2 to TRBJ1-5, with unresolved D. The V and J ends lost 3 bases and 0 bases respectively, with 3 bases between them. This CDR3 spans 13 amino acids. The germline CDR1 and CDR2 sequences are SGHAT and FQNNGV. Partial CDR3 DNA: TGTGCCAGCAGCTTCCGTAGCAATCAGCCC. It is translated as CASSFRSNQP. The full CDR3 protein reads CASSFRSNQPQHF.

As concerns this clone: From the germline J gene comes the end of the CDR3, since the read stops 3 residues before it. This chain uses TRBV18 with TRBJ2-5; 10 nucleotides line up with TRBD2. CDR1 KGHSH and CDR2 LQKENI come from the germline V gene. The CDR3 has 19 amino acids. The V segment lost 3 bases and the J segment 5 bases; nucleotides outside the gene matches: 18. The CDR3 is CASSPQTWTSGAGLETQYF. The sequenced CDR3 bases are TGTGCCAGCTCACCCCAAACTTGGACTAGCGGAGCCGGGCTGGAGACC.

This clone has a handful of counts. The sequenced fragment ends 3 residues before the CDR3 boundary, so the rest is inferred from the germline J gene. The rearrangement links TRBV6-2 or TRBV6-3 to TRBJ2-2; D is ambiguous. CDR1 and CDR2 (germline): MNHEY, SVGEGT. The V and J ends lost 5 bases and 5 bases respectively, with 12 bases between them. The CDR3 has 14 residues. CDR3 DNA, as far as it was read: TGTGCCAGCAGTGGTCGACTTGAGACCGGGGAG. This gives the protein CASSGRLETGE. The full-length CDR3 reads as CASSGRLETGELFF.

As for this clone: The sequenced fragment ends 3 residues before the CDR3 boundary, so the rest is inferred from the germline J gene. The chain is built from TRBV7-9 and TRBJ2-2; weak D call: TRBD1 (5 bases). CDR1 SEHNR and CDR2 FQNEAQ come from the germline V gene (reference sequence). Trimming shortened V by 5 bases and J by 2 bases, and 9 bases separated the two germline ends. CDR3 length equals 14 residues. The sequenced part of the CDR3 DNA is TGTGCCAGCAGCAAGGACACTAACACCGGGGAG. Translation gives CASSKDTNTGE. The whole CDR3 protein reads CASSKDTNTGELFF. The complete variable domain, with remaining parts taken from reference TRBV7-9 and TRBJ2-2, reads DTGVSQNPRHKITKRGQNVTFRCDPISEHNRLYWYRQTLGQGPEFLTYFQNEAQLEKSRLLSDRFSAERPKGSFSTLEIQRTEQGDSAMYLCASSKDTNTGELFFGEGSRLTVL.

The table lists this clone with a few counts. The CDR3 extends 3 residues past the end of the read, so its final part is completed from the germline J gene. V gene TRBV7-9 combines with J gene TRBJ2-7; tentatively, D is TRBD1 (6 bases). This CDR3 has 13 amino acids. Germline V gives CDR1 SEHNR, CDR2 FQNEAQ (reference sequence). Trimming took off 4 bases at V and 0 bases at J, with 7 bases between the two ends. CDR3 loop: CASSSGVSYEQYF. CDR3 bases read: TGTGCCAGCAGCTCAGGGGTCTCCTACGAG.

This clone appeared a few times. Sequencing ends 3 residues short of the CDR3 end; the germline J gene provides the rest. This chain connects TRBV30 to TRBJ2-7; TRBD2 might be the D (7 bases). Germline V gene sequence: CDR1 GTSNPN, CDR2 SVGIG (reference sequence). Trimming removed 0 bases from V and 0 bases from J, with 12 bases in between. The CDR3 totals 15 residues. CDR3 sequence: CAWSVPGGGSYEQYF. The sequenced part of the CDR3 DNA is TGTGCCTGGAGTGTACCGGGGGGCGGCTCCTACGAG.

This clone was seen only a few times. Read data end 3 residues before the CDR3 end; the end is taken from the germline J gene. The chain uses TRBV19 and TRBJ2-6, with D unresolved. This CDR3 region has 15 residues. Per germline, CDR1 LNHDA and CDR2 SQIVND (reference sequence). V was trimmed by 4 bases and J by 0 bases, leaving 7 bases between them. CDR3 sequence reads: CASSTSDSGANVLTF. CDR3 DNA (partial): TGTGCCAGTAGTACCAGCGACTCTGGGGCCAACGTC.

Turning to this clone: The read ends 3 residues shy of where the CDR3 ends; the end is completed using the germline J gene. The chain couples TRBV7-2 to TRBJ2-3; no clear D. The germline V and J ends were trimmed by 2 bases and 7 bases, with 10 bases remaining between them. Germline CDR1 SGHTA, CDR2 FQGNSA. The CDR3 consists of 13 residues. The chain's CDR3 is CASSLFSQNTQYF. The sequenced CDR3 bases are TGTGCCAGCAGCTTATTTTCACAAAATACG. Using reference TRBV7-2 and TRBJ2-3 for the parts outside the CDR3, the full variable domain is GAGVSQSPSNKVTEKGKDVELRCDPISGHTALYWYRQSLGQGLEFLIYFQGNSAPDKSGLPSDRFSAERTGGSVSTLTIQRTQQEDSAVYLCASSLFSQNTQYFGPGTRLTVL.

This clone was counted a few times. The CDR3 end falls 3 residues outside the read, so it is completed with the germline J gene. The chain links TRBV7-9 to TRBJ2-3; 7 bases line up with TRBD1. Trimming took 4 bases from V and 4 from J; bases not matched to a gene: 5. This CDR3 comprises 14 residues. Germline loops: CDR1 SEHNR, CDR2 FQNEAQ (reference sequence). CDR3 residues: CASSSDRVSDTQYF. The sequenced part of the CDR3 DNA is TGTGCCAGCAGCTCAGACAGGGTTTCAGATACG. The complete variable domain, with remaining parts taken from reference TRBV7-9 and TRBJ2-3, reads DTGVSQNPRHKITKRGQNVTFRCDPISEHNRLYWYRQTLGQGPEFLTYFQNEAQLEKSRLLSDRFSAERPKGSFSTLEIQRTEQGDSAMYLCASSSDRVSDTQYFGPGTRLTVL.

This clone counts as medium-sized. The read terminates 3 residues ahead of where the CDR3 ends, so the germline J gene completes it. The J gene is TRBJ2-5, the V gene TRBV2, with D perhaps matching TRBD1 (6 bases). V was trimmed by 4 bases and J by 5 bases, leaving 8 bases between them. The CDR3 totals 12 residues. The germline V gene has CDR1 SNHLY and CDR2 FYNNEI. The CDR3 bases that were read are TGTGCCAGCAGTGTCCAGGGGGAGACC. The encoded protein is CASSVQGET. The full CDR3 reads CASSVQGETQYF. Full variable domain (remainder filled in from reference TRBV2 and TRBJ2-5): EPEVTQTPSHQVTQMGQEVILRCVPISNHLYFYWYRQILGQKVEFLVSFYNNEISEKSEIFDDQFSVERPDGSNFTLKIRSTKLEDSAMYFCASSVQGETQYFGPGTRLLVL.

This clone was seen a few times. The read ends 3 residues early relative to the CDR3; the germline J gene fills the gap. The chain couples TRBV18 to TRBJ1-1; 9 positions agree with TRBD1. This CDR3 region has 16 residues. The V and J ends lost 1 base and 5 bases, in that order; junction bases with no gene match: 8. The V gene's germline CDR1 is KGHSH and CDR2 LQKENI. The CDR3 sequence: CASSPRPGTGRTEAFF. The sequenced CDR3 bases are TGTGCCAGCTCACCACGTCCCGGGACAGGGCGGACTGAA.

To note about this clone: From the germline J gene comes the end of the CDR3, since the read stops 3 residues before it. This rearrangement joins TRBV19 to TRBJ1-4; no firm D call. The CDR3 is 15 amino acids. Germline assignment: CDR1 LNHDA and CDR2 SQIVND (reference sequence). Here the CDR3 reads CASSIIGTTGVKLFF. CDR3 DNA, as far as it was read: TGTGCCAGTAGTATTATCGGCACGACGGGTGTGAAA. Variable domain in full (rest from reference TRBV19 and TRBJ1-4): DGGITQSPKYLFRKEGQNVTLSCEQNLNHDAMYWYRQDPGQGLRLIYYSQIVNDFQKGDIAEGYSVSREKKESFPLTVTSAQKNPTAFYLCASSIIGTTGVKLFFGSGTQLSVL.

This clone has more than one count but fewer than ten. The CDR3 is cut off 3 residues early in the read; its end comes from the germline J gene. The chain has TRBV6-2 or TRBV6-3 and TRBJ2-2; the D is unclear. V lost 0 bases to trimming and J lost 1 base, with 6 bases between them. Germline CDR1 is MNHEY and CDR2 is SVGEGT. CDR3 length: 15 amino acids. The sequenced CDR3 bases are TGTGCCAGCAGTTACTCGACTGAGAACACCGGGGAG. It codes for CASSYSTENTGE. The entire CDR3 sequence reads CASSYSTENTGELFF.

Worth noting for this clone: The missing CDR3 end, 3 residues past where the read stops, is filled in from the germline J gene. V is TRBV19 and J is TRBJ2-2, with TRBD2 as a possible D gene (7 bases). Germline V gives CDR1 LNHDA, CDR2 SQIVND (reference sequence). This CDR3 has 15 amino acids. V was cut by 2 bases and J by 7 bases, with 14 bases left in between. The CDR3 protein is CASSINTGRDGELFF. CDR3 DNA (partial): TGTGCCAGTAGTATAAACACAGGGAGGGACGGGGAG.

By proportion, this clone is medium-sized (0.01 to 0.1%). The sequenced part of the CDR3 DNA is TGCAGTGCTAGAGAAGGGGACAGGGGGGAAAGTTCACCC. This translates into CSAREGDRGESSP. The entire CDR3 sequence reads CSAREGDRGESSPLHF. The chain recombines TRBV20-1 with TRBJ1-6; TRBD1 agrees at 11 bases. The observed sequence ends 3 residues before the CDR3 terminus, with the missing tail filled in from the germline J gene. Per the germline V gene, CDR1 is DFQATT and CDR2 is SNEGSKA (reference sequence). The ends lost 0 bases at V and 9 bases at J; junction bases unmatched: 7. The length of the CDR3 is 16 residues.

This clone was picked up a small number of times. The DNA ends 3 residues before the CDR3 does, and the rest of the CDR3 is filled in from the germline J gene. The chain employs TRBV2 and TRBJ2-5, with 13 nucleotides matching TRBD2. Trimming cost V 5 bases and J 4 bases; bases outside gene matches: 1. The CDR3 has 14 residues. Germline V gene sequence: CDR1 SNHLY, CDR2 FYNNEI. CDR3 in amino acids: CASSRTSGGETQYF. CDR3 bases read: TGTGCCAGCAGTCGGACTAGCGGGGGAGAGACC.

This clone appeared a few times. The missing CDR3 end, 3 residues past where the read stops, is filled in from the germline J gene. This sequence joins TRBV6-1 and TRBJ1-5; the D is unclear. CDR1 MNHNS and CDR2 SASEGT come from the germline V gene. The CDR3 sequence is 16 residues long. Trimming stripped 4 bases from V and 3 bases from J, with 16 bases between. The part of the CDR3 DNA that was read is TGTGCCAGCAGTGGAGGACTGGGGAGGGACAATCAGCCC. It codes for CASSGGLGRDNQP. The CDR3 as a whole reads CASSGGLGRDNQPQHF.

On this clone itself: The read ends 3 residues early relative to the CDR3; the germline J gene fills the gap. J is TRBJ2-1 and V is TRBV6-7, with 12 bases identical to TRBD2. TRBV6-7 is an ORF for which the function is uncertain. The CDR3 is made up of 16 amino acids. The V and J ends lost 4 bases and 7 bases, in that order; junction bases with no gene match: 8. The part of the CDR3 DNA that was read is TGTGCCAGCAGTTTCTTATCTAGCGGGGGGGCAAATGAG. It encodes CASSFLSSGGANE. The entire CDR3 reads CASSFLSSGGANEQFF.

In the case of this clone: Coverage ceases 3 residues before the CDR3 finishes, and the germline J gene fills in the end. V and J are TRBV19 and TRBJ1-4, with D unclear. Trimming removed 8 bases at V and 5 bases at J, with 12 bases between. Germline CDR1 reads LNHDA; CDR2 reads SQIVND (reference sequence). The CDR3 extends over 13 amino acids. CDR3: CASSLTSNEKLFF. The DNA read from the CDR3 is TGTGCCAGTTCCCTCACTTCGAATGAAAAA.

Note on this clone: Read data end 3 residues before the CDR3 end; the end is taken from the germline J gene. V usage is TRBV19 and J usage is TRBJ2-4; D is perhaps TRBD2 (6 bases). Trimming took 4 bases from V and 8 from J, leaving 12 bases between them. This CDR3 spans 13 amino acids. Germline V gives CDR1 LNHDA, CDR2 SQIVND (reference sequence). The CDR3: CASSRRVRDIQYF. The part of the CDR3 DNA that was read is TGTGCCAGTAGTAGGAGGGTGAGGGACATT.